This paragraph reports one T cell receptor beta chain. TCRdb's table, derived via immunoSEQ multiplex PCR, lists solely in-frame clones and lacks some. In the table there are about 120,000 clones, roughly four fifths of which are singletons. The sample originates from a study of blood T cell repertoires in COVID-19. V shed 4 bases and J 5 bases; nucleotides not matched to a gene: 13. The CDR3 is 17 residues long. Germline CDR1 reads LGHDT; CDR2 reads YNNKEL (reference sequence). The sequence was collected from a woman in her fifties or sixties with acute or convalescent COVID-19. The sequenced material came from peripheral blood. The genes are TRBV3-1 (or the pseudogene TRBV3-2) and TRBJ2-3, with 9 bases matching TRBD2. CDR3: CASSRTGVTSGLDTQYF. In DNA form, the CDR3 reads TGTGCCAGCAGCCGCACGGGGGTGACTAGCGGACTAGATACGCAGTATTTT.